The 18 T cell receptor beta chains below come from one sample, sequenced in a study of beta chain features in type 1 diabetes. Points from the study as a whole: In every one of the four CD4+ subsets, TCRB CDR3s were moderately but significantly shorter in Type 1 diabetes patients.

The antigens for these receptors are not known. As every portion of the isolated RNA was reverse transcribed, the sequencing read expressed TCRB transcripts. TCRdb's table, derived via immunoSEQ multiplex PCR, lists solely in-frame clones and lacks some. The table shows approximately 15,000 clones, with 55% to 70% occurring only once. The sequenced material came from Tregs from blood. All receptors derive from a man aged 30 to 45 with type 1 diabetes.

The rearrangement uses TRBV19 and TRBJ2-3; D possibly corresponds to TRBD2 (7 bases). This CDR3 region has 14 residues. The V end was cut by 6 bases, the J end by 4 bases, with 14 bases between. Germline CDR1 LNHDA, CDR2 SQIVND (reference sequence). The CDR3 region is CASRTEGGPDTQYF. Written as DNA, the CDR3 is TGTGCCAGTAGGACGGAGGGGGGGCCAGATACGCAGTATTTT.

This clone was counted between two and nine times. V and J are TRBV30 and TRBJ1-4, with 10 bases matching TRBD1. The V segment lost 1 base and the J segment 13 bases; nucleotides outside the gene matches: 6. CDR3 length: 13 residues. The V gene's germline CDR1 is GTSNPN and CDR2 SVGIG (reference sequence). CDR3 DNA: TGTGCCTGGAGTGGGGGACAGGGGTTAGGACTGTTTTTT. Translated, it gives CAWSGGQGLGLFF.

The table lists this clone with a count of one. The V and J genes are TRBV6-5 and TRBJ2-3; tentative D call: TRBD2 (6 bases). The V and J ends lost 6 bases and 4 bases respectively, with 14 bases between them. Germline V lookup: CDR1 MNHEY, CDR2 SVGAGI. This CDR3 is built from 14 residues. CDR3: CASRSRGTADTQYF. Written as DNA, the CDR3 is TGTGCCAGCAGGTCACGGGGGACTGCAGATACGCAGTATTTT.

This clone was detected once. This chain joins TRBV5-1 and TRBJ2-5; D may be TRBD1 (6 bases). The V end was cut by 1 base, the J end by 4 bases, with 11 bases between. Germline V gene lookup returns CDR1 SGHRS and CDR2 YFSETQ. This CDR3 has 14 residues. The CDR3: CASSLSNRAETQYF. DNA of the CDR3: TGCGCCAGCAGCTTGTCAAACAGGGCAGAGACCCAGTACTTC.

The chain has TRBV14 and TRBJ2-7; the match to TRBD2 covers 13 bases. The ends lost 1 base at V and 3 bases at J; junction bases unmatched: 15. There are 20 residues in the CDR3. CDR1 is SGHDN, CDR2 FVKESK, per germline. DNA for the CDR3: TGTGCCAGCAGCCAAGCCACTAGCGGGAGGGCATTGGGGCCTCTCTACGAGCAGTACTTC. This codes for CASSQATSGRALGPLYEQYF. Based on the CDR3 plus reference TRBV14 and TRBJ2-7, the full variable domain is EAGVTQFPSHSVIEKGQTVTLRCDPISGHDNLYWYRRVMGKEIKFLLHFVKESKQDESGMPNNRFLAERTGGTYSTLKVQPAELEDSGVYFCASSQATSGRALGPLYEQYFGPGTRLTVT.

This chain connects TRBV6-5 to TRBJ2-3; D not resolved. Germline values: CDR1 MNHEY, CDR2 SVGAGI. V was pared by 4 bases and J by 6 bases, with 8 bases between. This CDR3 has 12 residues. In DNA, the CDR3 is TGTGCCAGCAGTTCCCGCGCCGATACGCAGTATTTT. The encoded protein is CASSSRADTQYF.

The rearrangement joins TRBV2 to TRBJ1-6; the D gene is possibly TRBD1 (5 bases). Germline assignment: CDR1 SNHLY and CDR2 FYNNEI. The CDR3 covers 14 residues. Between the trimmed V and J ends, which lost 9 bases and 9 bases, there was a span of 18 bases. Here the CDR3 DNA reads TGTGCCAGTACCCGCGGGACCCACGGTTCACCCCTCCACTTT. As protein: CASTRGTHGSPLHF.

The chain combines TRBV5-1 with TRBJ1-3; no reliable D call. CDR3 length: 14 residues. CDR1 is SGHRS and CDR2 is YFSETQ in the germline V gene. Trimming shortened V by 0 bases and J by 4 bases, and 8 bases separated the two germline ends. The CDR3 here is CASSLGGAGNTIYF. The CDR3 DNA sequence: TGCGCCAGCAGCTTGGGGGGAGCCGGAAACACCATATATTTT. Full variable domain (missing parts from reference TRBV5-1 and TRBJ1-3): KAGVTQTPRYLIKTRGQQVTLSCSPISGHRSVSWYQQTPGQGLQFLFEYFSETQRNKGNFPGRFSGRQFSNSRSEMNVSTLELGDSALYLCASSLGGAGNTIYFGEGSWLTVV.

A few counts support this clone. This sequence joins TRBV11-2 and TRBJ1-6; a weak D match, TRBD1 (6 bases). CDR1 SGHAT and CDR2 FQNNGV come from the germline V gene. The CDR3 has 14 residues. V was cut by 1 base and J by 8 bases, with 9 bases left in between. For the CDR3, the DNA is TGTGCCAGCAGCTTAGGAAGACAGGATTCACCCCTCCACTTT. Its translation is CASSLGRQDSPLHF.

The rearrangement joins TRBV19 to TRBJ2-1; the match to TRBD1 covers 8 bases. Trimming removed 5 bases from V and 7 bases from J; junction bases left unmatched: 10. Germline V gene data show CDR1 as LNHDA and CDR2 as SQIVND (reference sequence). This CDR3 is 15 amino acids long. CDR3 in DNA: TGTGCCAGTAGTGTTTGGGACAGGTGGCGAAATGAGCAGTTCTTC. Its protein product is CASSVWDRWRNEQFF.

V and J are TRBV7-2 and TRBJ2-7; TRBD2 aligns across 7 bases. The V segment lost 5 bases and the J segment 2 bases; nucleotides outside the gene matches: 6. CDR1 is SGHTA and CDR2 is FQGNSA in the germline V gene. This CDR3 has 14 residues. The CDR3 loop reads CASSKTGTTYEQYF. In DNA form, the CDR3 reads TGTGCCAGCAGCAAAACCGGGACTACCTACGAGCAGTACTTC.

The chain couples TRBV6-6 to TRBJ2-7; D is possibly TRBD1 (6 bases). The V end lost 4 bases, the J end lost 0 bases, and 10 bases lay between the germline ends. CDR3 length: 14 residues. Germline-derived CDR1 and CDR2 are MNHNY and SVGAGI (reference sequence). CDR3 loop: CASSFMTGSYEQYF. For the CDR3, the DNA is TGTGCCAGCAGTTTCATGACAGGCTCCTACGAGCAGTACTTC.

The rearrangement uses TRBV5-1 and TRBJ2-7; a weak D match, TRBD2 (5 bases). Germline CDR1 reads SGHRS; CDR2 reads YFSETQ. This CDR3 region has 14 residues. V lost 0 bases to trimming and J lost 4 bases, with 11 bases between them. CDR3 coding DNA: TGCGCCAGCAGCTTGGGAGCGGAGAATTACGAGCAGTACTTC. Its translation is CASSLGAENYEQYF.

This chain links TRBV27 with TRBJ2-7; 9 nucleotides align to TRBD1. The CDR3 is made up of 14 amino acids. Germline V gene lookup returns CDR1 MNHEY and CDR2 SMNVEV (reference sequence). Trimming removed 4 bases from V and 4 bases from J; junction bases left unmatched: 5. The CDR3: CASSSLDRGYEQYF. CDR3 in DNA: TGTGCCAGCAGTTCCCTCGACAGGGGGTACGAGCAGTACTTC.

The sample holds a few counts of this clone. CDR3 loop: CSVATSGGAIAGELFF. The CDR3 DNA sequence: TGCAGCGTTGCAACTAGCGGGGGGGCGATCGCCGGGGAGCTGTTTTTT. J is TRBJ2-2 and V is TRBV29-1, with TRBD2 matching 13 bases. V trimming: 4 bases; J trimming: 6 bases; junction bases outside the gene matches: 8. Germline values: CDR1 SQVTM, CDR2 ANQGSEA. The CDR3 covers 16 residues.

This sequence joins TRBV18 and TRBJ1-2, with TRBD1 as a possible D gene (6 bases). Trimming removed 3 bases at V and 8 bases at J, with 16 bases between. Germline assignment: CDR1 KGHSH and CDR2 LQKENI. The CDR3 runs 14 residues. CDR3 protein: CASSPDTPQGGYTF. The CDR3 region has the DNA TGTGCCAGCTCACCGGACACTCCTCAGGGGGGCTACACCTTC.

This chain joins TRBV6-5 and TRBJ1-1; possible D gene TRBD1, 5 bases. The V gene lost 5 bases and the J gene lost 5 bases, with 12 bases spanning the gap. Germline V gene data show CDR1 as MNHEY and CDR2 as SVGAGI. The CDR3 contains 13 residues. CDR3 amino acids: CASSPTSGTEAFF. The CDR3 coding sequence is TGTGCCAGCAGTCCGACATCAGGGACTGAAGCTTTCTTT.

The V call is TRBV10-1, the J call TRBJ2-7; 9 bases are a match to TRBD1. The length of the CDR3 is 14 residues. The germline CDR1 and CDR2 sequences are WNHNN and SYGVQD (reference sequence). Losses at the gene ends were 6 bases for V and 1 base for J; bases not matched to a gene: 4. The CDR3 DNA reads TGCGCCAGCAGCGCCGGGACAGGGTCCTACGAGCAGTACTTC. Amino acids: CASSAGTGSYEQYF.